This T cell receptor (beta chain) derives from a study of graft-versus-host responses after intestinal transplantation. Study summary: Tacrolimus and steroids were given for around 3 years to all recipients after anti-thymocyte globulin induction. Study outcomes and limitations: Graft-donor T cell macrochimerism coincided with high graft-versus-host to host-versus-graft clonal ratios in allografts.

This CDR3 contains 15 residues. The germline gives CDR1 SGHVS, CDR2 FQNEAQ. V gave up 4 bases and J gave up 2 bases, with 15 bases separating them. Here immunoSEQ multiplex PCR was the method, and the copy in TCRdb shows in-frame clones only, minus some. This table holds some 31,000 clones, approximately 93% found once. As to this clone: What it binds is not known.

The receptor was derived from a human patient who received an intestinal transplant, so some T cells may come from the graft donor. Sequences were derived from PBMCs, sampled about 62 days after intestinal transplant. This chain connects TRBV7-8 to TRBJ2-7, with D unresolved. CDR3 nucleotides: TGTGCCAGCAGCTCGGAAGTAGGTGGTCCCTACGAGCAGTACTTC. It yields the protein CASSSEVGGPYEQYF.